Below are 6 T cell receptor beta chains sequenced from a single sample in a study of cytomegalovirus exposure and HLA in healthy donors. The study ran its PCR with 60 Vbeta and 13 Jbeta primers. The repertoire was sequenced with immunoSEQ multiplex PCR; TCRdb's copy has only in-frame clones and lacks some. The top ten hold around 3.2% of the sample, which has 75,000 to 95,000 clones, around 73% seen once. The sample consisted of PBMCs. These receptors were taken from a man aged 45-65 years in good health and CMV-seronegative.

This chain uses TRBV5-6 with TRBJ1-5; TRBD1 aligns across 8 bases. With 6 bases clipped from V and 5 bases from J, the junction kept 10 bases outside the gene matches. This CDR3 has 15 amino acids. CDR1 and CDR2 (germline): SGHDT, YYEEEE. CDR3 residues: CASTRTGRGDQPQHF. CDR3 DNA sequence: TGTGCCAGCACGCGGACAGGGCGAGGGGATCAGCCCCAGCATTTT.

The chain recombines TRBV5-1 with TRBJ1-5; D unresolved. With 3 bases removed from V and 2 bases from J, the gap between germline ends came to 9 bases. Germline lookup yields CDR1 SGHRS and CDR2 YFSETQ. The CDR3 has 14 residues. The CDR3 is CASSYGGRNQPQHF. The CDR3 DNA reads TGCGCCAGCAGCTACGGTGGGCGCAATCAGCCCCAGCATTTT.

The chain has TRBV18 and TRBJ1-1, with D hard to call. There are 16 residues in the CDR3. Per the germline V gene, CDR1 is KGHSH and CDR2 is LQKENI. V lost 0 bases to trimming and J lost 8 bases, with 19 bases between them. The CDR3 is CASSPPGRAREGEAFF. The CDR3 nucleotides are TGTGCCAGCTCACCACCAGGAAGGGCCCGGGAAGGCGAAGCTTTCTTT.

V is TRBV18 and J is TRBJ2-3; maybe TRBD2 (6 bases). Germline values: CDR1 KGHSH, CDR2 LQKENI. Trimming took off 5 bases at V and 5 bases at J, with 20 bases between the two ends. CDR3 length: 16 residues. CDR3 sequence reads: CASSAVPRLDQDTQYF. In nucleotides, the CDR3 is TGTGCCAGCTCAGCAGTTCCGAGACTAGATCAAGATACGCAGTATTTT.

This sequence joins TRBV2 and TRBJ2-1; TRBD2 aligns across 12 bases. CDR3 size: 16 residues. Trimming cost V 7 bases and J 6 bases; bases outside gene matches: 10. Germline values: CDR1 SNHLY, CDR2 FYNNEI. This CDR3 is CASTFMGLAGRNEQFF. The CDR3 region has the DNA TGTGCCAGCACTTTTATGGGACTAGCGGGTCGCAATGAGCAGTTCTTC.

The chain links TRBV10-3 to TRBJ2-7, with D perhaps TRBD1 (6 bases). Trimming took off 3 bases at V and 3 bases at J, with 15 bases between the two ends. This CDR3 region has 15 residues. Germline V lookup: CDR1 ENHRY, CDR2 SYGVKD. The CDR3 sequence: CAISETQGLLYEQYF. The CDR3 coding sequence is TGTGCCATCAGTGAAACCCAGGGGCTCCTCTACGAGCAGTACTTC.